The T cell receptor beta chain described here comes from a study of control samples from healthy donors and cancer patients. Profiling relied on immunoSEQ multiplex PCR, and the TCRdb table lists in-frame clones only, not all of them. This sample has roughly 160,000 clones, with approximately 86% found just once. The CDR3 has 14 residues. The germline gives CDR1 GTSNPN, CDR2 SVGIG (reference sequence). V was clipped by 7 bases and J by 0 bases, with 13 bases between them. This TCR was recovered from a woman in her thirties in good health. This sequence joins TRBV30 and TRBJ1-3; maybe TRBD1 (6 bases). Sequencing used blood. The CDR3 bases are TGTGCCTCGGCGGGACACAACTCTGGAAACACCATATATTTT. As protein: CASAGHNSGNTIYF.